Reported below is one T cell receptor beta chain. What it binds is unknown. This sample was taken from a study of shared clonotypes between healthy human individuals. Study conclusions and caveats: The diversity represented, both genetic and in exposure history, was limited by few donors.

Only in-frame clones appear in the TCRdb table, and some are missing; sequencing was by immunoSEQ multiplex PCR. The sample includes more than 2,000,000 clones, around 94% of them seen just once. Deletions cut 5 bases from V and 7 bases from J, with 12 bases between. The CDR3 extends over 13 amino acids. CDR1 and CDR2 from the germline V gene are GTSNPN and SVGIG (reference sequence). This receptor was identified in a man between 18 and 29 years old in good health. The chain has TRBV30 and TRBJ1-6; D might be TRBD1 (6 bases). Material for sequencing was naive CD4+ T cells sorted from blood. The subset denotes: CD45RA+ positively selected. The CDR3 sequence: CAWGSRGNSPLHF. CDR3 nucleotide sequence: TGTGCCTGGGGTTCTAGGGGGAATTCACCCCTCCACTTT.